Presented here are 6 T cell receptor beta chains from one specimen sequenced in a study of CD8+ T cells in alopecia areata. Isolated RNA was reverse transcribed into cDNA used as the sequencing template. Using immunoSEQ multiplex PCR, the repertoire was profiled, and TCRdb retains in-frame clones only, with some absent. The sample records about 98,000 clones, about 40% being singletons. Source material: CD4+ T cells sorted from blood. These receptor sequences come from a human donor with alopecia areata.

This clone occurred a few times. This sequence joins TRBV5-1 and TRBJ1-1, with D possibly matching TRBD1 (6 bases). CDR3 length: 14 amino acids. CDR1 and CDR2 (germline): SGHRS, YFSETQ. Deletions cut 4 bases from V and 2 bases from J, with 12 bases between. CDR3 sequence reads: CASSVGAPNTEAFF. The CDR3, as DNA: TGCGCCAGCAGCGTGGGGGCTCCTAACACTGAAGCTTTCTTT.

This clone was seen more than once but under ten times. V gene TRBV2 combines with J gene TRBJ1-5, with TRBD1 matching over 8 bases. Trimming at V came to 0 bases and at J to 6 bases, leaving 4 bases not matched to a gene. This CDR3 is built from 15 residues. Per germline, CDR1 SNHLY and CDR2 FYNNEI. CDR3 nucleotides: TGTGCCAGCAGTGAAGCTTACAGGGGGGGTCAGCCCCAGCATTTT. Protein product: CASSEAYRGGQPQHF.

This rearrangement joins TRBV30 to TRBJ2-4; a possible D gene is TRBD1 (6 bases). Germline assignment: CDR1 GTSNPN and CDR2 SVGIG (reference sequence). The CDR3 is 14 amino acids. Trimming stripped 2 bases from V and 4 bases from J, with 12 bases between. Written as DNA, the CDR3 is TGTGCCTGGAGTCTCAGGGGCCCAAAAAACATTCAGTACTTC. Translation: CAWSLRGPKNIQYF.

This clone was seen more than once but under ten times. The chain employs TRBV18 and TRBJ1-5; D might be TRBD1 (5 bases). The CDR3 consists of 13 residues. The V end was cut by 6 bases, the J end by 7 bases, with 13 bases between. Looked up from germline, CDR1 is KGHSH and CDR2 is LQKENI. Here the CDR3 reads CASSLGRDQPQHF. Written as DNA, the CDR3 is TGTGCCAGCTCCCTCGGGCGGGACCAGCCCCAGCATTTT.

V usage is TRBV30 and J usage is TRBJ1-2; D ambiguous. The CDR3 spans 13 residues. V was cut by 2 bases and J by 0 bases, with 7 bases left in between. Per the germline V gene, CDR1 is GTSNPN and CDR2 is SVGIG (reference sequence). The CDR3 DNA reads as TGTGCCTGGAGTCTTTTGGCTAACTATGGCTACACCTTC. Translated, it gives CAWSLLANYGYTF. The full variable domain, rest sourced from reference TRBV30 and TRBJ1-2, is SQTIHQWPATLVQPVGSPLSLECTVEGTSNPNLYWYRQAAGRGLQLLFYSVGIGQISSEVPQNLSASRPQDRQFILSSKKLLLSDSGFYLCAWSLLANYGYTFGSGTRLTVV.

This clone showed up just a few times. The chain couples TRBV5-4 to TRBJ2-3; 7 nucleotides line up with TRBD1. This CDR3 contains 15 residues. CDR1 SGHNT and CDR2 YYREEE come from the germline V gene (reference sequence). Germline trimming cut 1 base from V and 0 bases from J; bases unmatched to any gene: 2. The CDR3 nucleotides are TGTGCCAGCAGCTTGCAGGGGGTGAGCACAGATACGCAGTATTTT. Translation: CASSLQGVSTDTQYF. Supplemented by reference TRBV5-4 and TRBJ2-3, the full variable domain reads ETGVTQSPTHLIKTRGQQVTLRCSSQSGHNTVSWYQQALGQGPQFIFQYYREEENGRGNFPPRFSGLQFPNYSSELNVNALELDDSALYLCASSLQGVSTDTQYFGPGTRLTVL.